The T cell receptor (beta chain) described here comes from a study of T-cell reconstitution after alpha-beta-depleted transplantation in children. This clonotype was counted only a few times. The CDR3 is 16 residues long. The ends lost 4 bases at V and 0 bases at J; junction bases unmatched: 5. The V gene's germline CDR1 is MNHEY and CDR2 SMNVEV (reference sequence). Unique molecular identifiers were incorporated when the TCRbeta library was constructed. TCRdb reanalysed the PCR reads using MiXCR and keeps one entry per CDR3 protein. The table lists about 440,000 distinct CDR3 sequences, over 40% of them singletons.

This chain uses TRBV27 with TRBJ1-1; TRBD1 aligns across 10 bases. The sequencing used PBMCs, collected before TCRalphabeta/CD19-depleted stem cell transplant. This receptor was identified in a girl aged 2 to 10 with aplastic anemia, due to receive a stem cell transplant. The CDR3 loop reads CASSSGTGVLNTEAFF. For the CDR3, the DNA is TGTGCCAGCAGTTCCGGGACAGGGGTCTTGAACACTGAAGCTTTCTTT.